This TCR beta chain was found in a study of blood T cell repertoires in COVID-19. Per the authors' pipeline: Amplifying reference gene primers gave estimates of nucleated cell counts. TCRdb's copy holds only in-frame clones and misses some; the assay was immunoSEQ multiplex PCR. V and J calls and clone size are copied from that table; D and trimming were computed from the DNA. This repertoire shows about 150,000 clones, roughly nine tenths found once; its top ten account for over 3.5%. Sequenced sample: peripheral blood. This clonotype originated in a woman in her fifties or sixties with active or convalescent COVID-19.

As DNA, the CDR3 is TGTGCCAGCAGTTACAGTGGGACTCGCACAGATACGCAGTATTTT. Translation gives CASSYSGTRTDTQYF. The gene calls are TRBV6-5 and TRBJ2-3; the D gene is possibly TRBD2 (6 bases). V lost 2 bases to trimming and J lost 1 base, with 10 bases between them. In germline, CDR1 is MNHEY, CDR2 SVGAGI. The CDR3 totals 15 residues.